Presented here are 24 T cell receptor beta chains from one specimen sequenced in a study of T cells after yellow fever vaccination. One entry per CDR3 protein, called by TCRdb with MiXCR from the 5' RACE reads. The data hold around 500,000 distinct CDR3 sequences, with around a fifth observed a single time. The sample was PBMCs, taken approximately 22 days after the first yellow fever vaccination. All receptors derive from a young man who received the YFV17D yellow fever vaccine.

The table lists this clonotype with a few counts. The chain uses TRBV24-1 and TRBJ2-1; D uncertain. CDR1 is KGHDR, CDR2 SFDVKD, per germline. V lost 4 bases and J 6 bases, leaving 12 bases between the germline ends. This CDR3 is built from 14 residues. The CDR3 here is CATSDGSTVNEQFF. The CDR3 DNA follows: TGTGCCACCAGTGACGGATCCACAGTCAATGAGCAGTTCTTC.

The chain uses TRBV10-3 and TRBJ2-5, with 8 bases matching TRBD1. The J segment lost 3 bases and the V segment lost 10 bases, leaving 10 bases of the junction unmatched. Germline lookup yields CDR1 ENHRY and CDR2 SYGVKD. This CDR3 has 14 amino acids. The CDR3 protein is CATSKTTGEETQYF. CDR3 DNA: TGTGCCACCTCTAAGACGACAGGGGAAGAGACCCAGTACTTC.

This clonotype has at least ten counts. The chain employs TRBV4-1 and TRBJ2-3; 8 bases line up with TRBD1. Trimming cost V 1 base and J 7 bases; bases outside gene matches: 4. This CDR3 is 14 amino acids long. Germline CDR1 and CDR2: MGHRA and YSYEKL. The CDR3 nucleotides are TGCGCCAGCAGCCAAGTGGACAGGGTCAATACGCAGTATTTT. Protein: CASSQVDRVNTQYF.

This clonotype was counted between two and nine times. The chain links TRBV6-2 or TRBV6-3 to TRBJ2-3; D uncertain. The V and J ends lost 6 bases and 1 base respectively, with 11 bases between them. CDR3 length: 14 residues. From germline, CDR1 is MNHEY and CDR2 SVGEGT. The CDR3 is CASSTPPRTDTQYF. The DNA for the CDR3 is TGTGCCAGCAGCACCCCCCCACGCACAGATACGCAGTATTTT.

This clonotype has ten or more counts. The chain is built from TRBV9 and TRBJ2-3; the D gene could be TRBD1 or TRBD2 (5 bases each). The germline V gene encodes CDR1 SGDLS and CDR2 YYNGEE. CDR3 length: 15 residues. The V end lost 4 bases, the J end lost 2 bases, and 14 bases lay between the germline ends. CDR3 residues: CASSPTGAITDTQYF. The CDR3, as DNA: TGTGCCAGCAGCCCCACCGGGGCGATCACAGATACGCAGTATTTT.

The rearrangement links TRBV18 to TRBJ2-5; D is undetermined. This CDR3 has 14 residues. Deletions cut 0 bases from V and 0 bases from J, with 5 bases between. Looked up from germline, CDR1 is KGHSH and CDR2 is LQKENI. The CDR3 loop is CASSPPAHQETQYF. The CDR3 DNA reads as TGTGCCAGCTCACCACCTGCACACCAAGAGACCCAGTACTTC.

J is TRBJ2-7 and V is TRBV20-1, with a weak D call TRBD2 (6 bases). The CDR3 consists of 13 residues. V shed 0 bases and J shed 3 bases, with 9 bases lying between them. Germline loops: CDR1 DFQATT, CDR2 SNEGSKA (reference sequence). CDR3 sequence reads: CSARDGGVYEQYF. DNA for the CDR3: TGCAGTGCTAGAGATGGAGGGGTCTACGAGCAGTACTTC.

This clonotype appeared a few times. The chain combines TRBV9 with TRBJ2-5; TRBD2 is a possible D gene (5 bases). This CDR3 has 17 amino acids. Trimming cost V 4 bases and J 5 bases, with 24 bases left between them. Germline CDR1 reads SGDLS; CDR2 reads YYNGEE. In DNA form, the CDR3 reads TGTGCCAGCAGCCATCTTGGAGGAAATAGTGGTGCGGAGACCCAGTACTTC. Encoded protein: CASSHLGGNSGAETQYF.

This rearrangement joins TRBV4-1 to TRBJ1-1; D unresolved. The V and J ends lost 1 base and 4 bases respectively, with 7 bases between them. Germline-derived CDR1 and CDR2 are MGHRA and YSYEKL. This CDR3 comprises 13 residues. The CDR3 DNA reads as TGCGCCAGCAGCCAAGCTCCCTCCACTGAAGCTTTCTTT. It yields the protein CASSQAPSTEAFF.

V and J are TRBV7-9 and TRBJ2-3, with 8 positions matching TRBD2. CDR1 is SEHNR and CDR2 is FQNEAQ in the germline V gene (reference sequence). The CDR3 sequence is 16 residues long. V lost 5 bases and J lost 1; bases outside the gene matches: 8. DNA of the CDR3: TGTGCCAGCAGCCCACGATCAGCGGGAGGCACAGATACGCAGTATTTT. This codes for CASSPRSAGGTDTQYF.

The rearrangement links TRBV20-1 to TRBJ1-4; no reliable D call. Germline CDR1 is DFQATT and CDR2 is SNEGSKA (reference sequence). The CDR3 has 12 amino acids. The germline V and J ends were trimmed by 0 bases and 7 bases, with 6 bases remaining between them. CDR3: CSAREGVEKLFF. In DNA form, the CDR3 reads TGCAGTGCTAGAGAAGGAGTTGAAAAACTGTTTTTT.

This clonotype turned up a few times. This chain links TRBV7-9 with TRBJ1-2, with D possibly matching TRBD1 (5 bases). The CDR3 totals 17 residues. Trimming shortened V by 0 bases and J by 7 bases, and 21 bases separated the two germline ends. Germline CDR1 is SEHNR and CDR2 is FQNEAQ (reference sequence). CDR3 amino acids: CASSLAIEVPRGAGYTF. The CDR3 region has the DNA TGTGCCAGCAGCTTAGCGATTGAGGTTCCGCGAGGGGCTGGCTACACCTTC.

This clonotype was observed a handful of times. The germline gene is not matched at one end of the junction; a read error may be the cause. The chain employs TRBV5-1 and TRBJ1-1, with a tentative D call TRBD1 (5 bases). Germline CDR1 and CDR2: SGHRS and YFSETQ. The CDR3 has 14 amino acids. CDR3 region: CASSSIIGTAESFF. DNA of the CDR3: TGCGCCAGCAGCTCGATAATCGGGACGGCTGAATCTTTCTTT.

This chain connects TRBV5-1 to TRBJ1-1; D call uncertain. Per germline, CDR1 SGHRS and CDR2 YFSETQ. Trimming cost V 2 bases and J 2 bases, with 7 bases left between them. CDR3 length: 13 amino acids. In DNA form, the CDR3 reads TGCGCCAGCAGCTTTAACATCAACACTGAAGCTTTCTTT. Translation gives CASSFNINTEAFF.

V and J are TRBV19 and TRBJ1-3; D is unclear. Germline CDR1 is LNHDA and CDR2 is SQIVND (reference sequence). The CDR3 loop spans 13 amino acids. V was trimmed by 0 bases and J by 2 bases, leaving 2 bases between them. CDR3 sequence (DNA): TGTGCCAGTAGTATAGATACTGGAAACACCATATATTTT. Amino acid sequence: CASSIDTGNTIYF. Variable domain in full (rest from reference TRBV19 and TRBJ1-3): DGGITQSPKYLFRKEGQNVTLSCEQNLNHDAMYWYRQDPGQGLRLIYYSQIVNDFQKGDIAEGYSVSREKKESFPLTVTSAQKNPTAFYLCASSIDTGNTIYFGEGSWLTVV.

This chain connects TRBV7-8 to TRBJ2-4; TRBD1 or TRBD2 may be the D gene (5 bases each). The CDR3 sequence is 15 residues long. The V gene's germline CDR1 is SGHVS and CDR2 FQNEAQ. Trimming pared 5 bases from V and 0 bases from J, leaving 11 bases between. The CDR3 region is CASSPTRGAKNIQYF. The CDR3 DNA follows: TGTGCCAGCAGCCCCACTAGGGGAGCCAAAAACATTCAGTACTTC. The full variable domain, completed using reference TRBV7-8 and TRBJ2-4, is GAGVSQSPRYKVAKRGQDVALRCDPISGHVSLFWYQQALGQGPEFLTYFQNEAQLDKSGLPSDRFFAERPEGSVSTLKIQRTQQEDSAVYLCASSPTRGAKNIQYFGAGTRLSVL.

The V and J genes are TRBV7-2 and TRBJ2-3; D is possibly TRBD1 or TRBD2 (5 bases each). The CDR3 covers 15 residues. V dropped 0 bases and J dropped 6 bases, with 13 bases sitting between them. CDR1 and CDR2 from the germline V gene are SGHTA and FQGNSA. CDR3 DNA sequence: TGTGCCAGCAGCTTAGCGTGGGACCTAGGGGATACGCAGTATTTT. Amino acid sequence: CASSLAWDLGDTQYF.

In its sample, this clonotype was seen many times. V gene TRBV12-3 or TRBV12-4 combines with J gene TRBJ2-7; D not resolved. The CDR3 length is 11 residues. V was pared by 5 bases and J by 3 bases, with 5 bases between. The CDR3 bases are TGTGCCAGCAGTCTCCTCTACGAGCAGTACTTC. Translation gives CASSLLYEQYF.

This clonotype was detected a few times. In DNA, the CDR3 is TGTGCCAGCAGCGCAACATGGGACTATGGCTACACCTTC. The encoded protein is CASSATWDYGYTF. The chain carries TRBV11-2 and TRBJ1-2; D ambiguous. Germline-derived CDR1 and CDR2 are SGHAT and FQNNGV. CDR3 size: 13 residues. The V end lost 5 bases, the J end lost 3 bases, and 10 bases lay between the germline ends. Variable domain in full (rest from reference TRBV11-2 and TRBJ1-2): EAGVAQSPRYKIIEKRQSVAFWCNPISGHATLYWYQQILGQGPKLLIQFQNNGVVDDSQLPKDRFSAERLKGVDSTLKIQPAKLEDSAVYLCASSATWDYGYTFGSGTRLTVV.

The chain couples TRBV5-1 to TRBJ1-1; possible D gene TRBD1, 6 bases. V was clipped by 5 bases and J by 0 bases, with 11 bases between them. Per the germline V gene, CDR1 is SGHRS and CDR2 is YFSETQ. CDR3 length equals 14 residues. The CDR3 sequence: CASRTGLLNTEAFF. In nucleotides, the CDR3 is TGCGCCAGCAGAACAGGGCTGTTGAACACTGAAGCTTTCTTT.

This clonotype was found once. V gene TRBV4-2 combines with J gene TRBJ1-4; the D gene is possibly TRBD1 (5 bases). Trimming shortened V by 5 bases and J by 13 bases, and 14 bases separated the two germline ends. This CDR3 spans 12 amino acids. In germline, CDR1 is LGHNA, CDR2 YNFKEQ. As DNA, the CDR3 is TGTGCCAGCAGCTCCAGTGGGGGTTTACTGTTTTTT. Translated: CASSSSGGLLFF.

The chain's CDR3 is CASSRRVGSMNTEAFF. The CDR3 coding sequence is TGTGCCAGCAGTAGGAGGGTGGGGAGCATGAACACTGAAGCTTTCTTT. The gene calls are TRBV6-2 or TRBV6-3 and TRBJ1-1; no firm D call. Germline CDR1 MNHEY, CDR2 SVGEGT. The CDR3 sequence is 16 residues long. The ends were cut back, 5 bases at V and 0 bases at J, with 16 bases in the middle.

This clonotype was seen only a few times. J is TRBJ1-5 and V is TRBV7-8; D is unclear. Trimming removed 0 bases at V and 4 bases at J, with 7 bases between. The germline CDR1 and CDR2 sequences are SGHVS and FQNEAQ. This CDR3 is 14 amino acids long. The CDR3 coding sequence is TGTGCCAGCAGCTTAGCGGTTCGGAATCAGCCCCAGCATTTT. As protein: CASSLAVRNQPQHF.

The chain combines TRBV27 with TRBJ2-2; 8 bases line up with TRBD2. There are 17 residues in the CDR3. The J segment lost 0 bases and the V segment lost 0 bases, leaving 3 bases of the junction unmatched. Germline V gives CDR1 MNHEY, CDR2 SMNVEV (reference sequence). The CDR3 DNA is TGTGCCAGCAGTTTATCGCCCGGGGGGGCGAACACCGGGGAGCTGTTTTTT. Protein sequence: CASSLSPGGANTGELFF.